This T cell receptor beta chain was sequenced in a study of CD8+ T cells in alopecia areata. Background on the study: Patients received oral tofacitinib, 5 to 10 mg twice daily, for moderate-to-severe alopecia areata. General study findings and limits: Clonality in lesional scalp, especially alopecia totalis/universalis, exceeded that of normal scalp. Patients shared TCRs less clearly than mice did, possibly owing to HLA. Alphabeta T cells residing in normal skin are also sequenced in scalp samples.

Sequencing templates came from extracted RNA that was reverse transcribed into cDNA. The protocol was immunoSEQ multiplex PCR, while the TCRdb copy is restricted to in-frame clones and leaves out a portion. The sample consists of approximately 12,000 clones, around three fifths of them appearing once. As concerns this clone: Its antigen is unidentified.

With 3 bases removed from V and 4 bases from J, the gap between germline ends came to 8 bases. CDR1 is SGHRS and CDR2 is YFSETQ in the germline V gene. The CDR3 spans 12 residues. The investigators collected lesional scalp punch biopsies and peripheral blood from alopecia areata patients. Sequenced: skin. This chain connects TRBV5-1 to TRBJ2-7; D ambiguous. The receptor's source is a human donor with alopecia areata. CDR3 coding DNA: TGCGCCAGCAGCTCGGACGCGTACGAGCAGTACTTC. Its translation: CASSSDAYEQYF.